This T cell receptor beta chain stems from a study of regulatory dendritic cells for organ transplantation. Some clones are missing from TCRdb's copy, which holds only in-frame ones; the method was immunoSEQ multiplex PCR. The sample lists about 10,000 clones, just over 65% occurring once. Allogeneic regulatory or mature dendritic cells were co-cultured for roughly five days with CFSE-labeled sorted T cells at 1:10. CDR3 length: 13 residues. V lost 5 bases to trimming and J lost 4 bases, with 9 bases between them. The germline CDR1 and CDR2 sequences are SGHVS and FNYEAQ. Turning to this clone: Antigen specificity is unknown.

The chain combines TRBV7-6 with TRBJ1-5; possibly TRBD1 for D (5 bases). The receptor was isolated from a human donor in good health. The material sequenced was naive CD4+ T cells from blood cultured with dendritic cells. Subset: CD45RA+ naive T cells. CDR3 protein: CASSPDRNQPQHF. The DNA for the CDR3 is TGTGCCAGCAGCCCAGACAGAAATCAGCCCCAGCATTTT.